The 2 T cell receptor beta chains below come from one sample, sequenced in a study of PD-1 blockade in classical Hodgkin lymphoma. Method: immunoSEQ multiplex PCR; TCRdb's copy keeps in-frame clones and lacks some. Seen here are about 59,000 clones, about 88% observed once, and the top ten hold approximately 9.9%. Every patient experienced relapse after autologous stem cell transplantation, and brentuximab vedotin exposure varied. The specimen comprised peripheral blood mononuclear cells (PBMCs), sampled at baseline. These receptors were taken from a human donor with classical Hodgkin lymphoma.

V usage is TRBV7-9 and J usage is TRBJ2-3, with D possibly being TRBD2 (5 bases). V was cut by 7 bases and J by 4 bases, with 12 bases left in between. The CDR3 loop spans 13 amino acids. The germline CDR1 and CDR2 sequences are SEHNR and FQNEAQ (reference sequence). CDR3: CASTLPGSDTQYF. For the CDR3, the DNA is TGTGCCAGCACCCTCCCGGGGTCAGATACGCAGTATTTT.

The J gene is TRBJ1-5, the V gene TRBV4-1; D gene unclear. In germline, CDR1 is MGHRA, CDR2 YSYEKL. The germline V and J ends were trimmed by 5 bases and 2 bases, with 10 bases remaining between them. There are 14 residues in the CDR3. The CDR3 spells CASSVNWGNQPQHF. CDR3 nucleotides: TGCGCCAGCAGCGTAAACTGGGGCAATCAGCCCCAGCATTTT.